This T cell receptor (beta chain) is drawn from a study of technical replicates of blood from several donors. Germline lookup yields CDR1 SGDLS and CDR2 YYNGEE. The ends were cut back, 3 bases at V and 5 bases at J, with 9 bases in the middle. The CDR3 extends over 13 amino acids. Profiling relied on immunoSEQ multiplex PCR, and the TCRdb table lists in-frame clones only, not all of them. Here the sample spans around 76,000 clones, almost 98% being singletons. In its sample, this clone was seen once. The source is a human donor in good health. This chain uses TRBV9 with TRBJ2-1, with D possibly being TRBD1 (6 bases). Sequences were obtained from T cells isolated from PBMCs. CDR3 in DNA: TGTGCCAGCAGCGCCGGGACAAACAATGAGCAGTTCTTC. As protein: CASSAGTNNEQFF.